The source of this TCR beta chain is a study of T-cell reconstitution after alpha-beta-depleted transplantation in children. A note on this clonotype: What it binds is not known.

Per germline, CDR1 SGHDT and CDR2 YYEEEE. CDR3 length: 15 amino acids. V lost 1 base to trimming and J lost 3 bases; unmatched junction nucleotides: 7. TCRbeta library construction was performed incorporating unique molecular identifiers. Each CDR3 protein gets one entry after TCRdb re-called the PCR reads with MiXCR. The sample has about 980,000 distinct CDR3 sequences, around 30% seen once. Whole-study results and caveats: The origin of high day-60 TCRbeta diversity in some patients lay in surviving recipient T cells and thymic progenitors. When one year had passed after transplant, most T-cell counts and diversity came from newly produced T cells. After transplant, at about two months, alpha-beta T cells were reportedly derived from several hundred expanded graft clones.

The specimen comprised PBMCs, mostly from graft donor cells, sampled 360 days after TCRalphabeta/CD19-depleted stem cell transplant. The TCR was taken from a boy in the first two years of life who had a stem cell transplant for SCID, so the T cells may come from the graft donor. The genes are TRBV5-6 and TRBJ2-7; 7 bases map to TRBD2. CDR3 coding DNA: TGTGCCAGCAGCTTGTCCGGACTAGAAGTCTACGAGCAGTACTTC. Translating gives CASSLSGLEVYEQYF.